This passage covers 20 T cell receptor beta chains from one sample sequenced in a study of blood T cells in healthy people across ages. Using a J-beta primer mix together with a sample-barcoded 5' primer, a second PCR was run for about 6 to 12 cycles. Each CDR3 protein gets one entry after TCRdb re-called the 5' RACE reads with MiXCR. This sample yields about 1.4 million distinct CDR3 sequences, of which around 55% are seen a single time; 5% to 7% belongs to the top ten. Sequenced: blood. These receptors were taken from a man between 18 and 29 years old in good health.

The rearrangement uses TRBV29-1 and TRBJ2-1, with TRBD2 identical over 14 bases. The trim removed 3 bases at V and 4 bases at J, leaving 5 bases unmatched. The germline V gene has CDR1 SQVTM and CDR2 ANQGSEA. This CDR3 region has 16 residues. The CDR3 is CSVDGTSGRFYNEQFF. CDR3 nucleotides: TGCAGCGTTGATGGGACTAGCGGGAGATTTTACAATGAGCAGTTCTTC.

The V and J genes are TRBV4-2 and TRBJ2-5; D gene uncertain. The CDR3 is 15 amino acids. CDR1 and CDR2 from the germline V gene are LGHNA and YNFKEQ. V shed 4 bases and J shed 3 bases, with 15 bases lying between them. The CDR3 bases are TGTGCCAGCAGCCGTCAGCTAGGTGGAAAAGAGACCCAGTACTTC. Translating gives CASSRQLGGKETQYF.

This sequence joins TRBV29-1 and TRBJ1-2, with D possibly being TRBD1 (6 bases). Germline V lookup: CDR1 SQVTM, CDR2 ANQGSEA. Trimming left V 1 base short and J 0 bases short, with 9 bases between. The CDR3 runs 14 residues. Here the CDR3 DNA reads TGCAGCGTTGAAGGTTGGACAGCTAACTATGGCTACACCTTC. Amino acids: CSVEGWTANYGYTF. The full variable domain, in which reference TRBV29-1 and TRBJ1-2 provide the parts outside the CDR3, is SAVISQKPSRDICQRGTSLTIQCQVDSQVTMMFWYRQQPGQSLTLIATANQGSEATYESGFVIDKFPISRPNLTFSTLTVSNMSPEDSSIYLCSVEGWTANYGYTFGSGTRLTVV.

The chain links TRBV5-1 to TRBJ2-4, with 9 bases that match TRBD1. This CDR3 region has 16 residues. CDR1 SGHRS and CDR2 YFSETQ come from the germline V gene. The J segment lost 3 bases and the V segment lost 4 bases, leaving 8 bases of the junction unmatched. The CDR3, as DNA: TGCGCCAGCAGCCGCCGACAGGGGGTGGGCAAAAACATTCAGTACTTC. Amino acids: CASSRRQGVGKNIQYF.

The V gene is TRBV20-1, the J gene TRBJ2-1; the D call may be TRBD1 or TRBD2 (5 bases each). CDR3 size: 16 residues. Looked up from germline, CDR1 is DFQATT and CDR2 is SNEGSKA (reference sequence). With 0 bases removed from V and 10 bases from J, the gap between germline ends came to 22 bases. The CDR3 DNA reads as TGCAGTGCTAGAGACGCCGGTTCGGGACGGAACTACGAGCAGTTCTTC. Translation gives CSARDAGSGRNYEQFF.

The chain employs TRBV28 and TRBJ2-7; 8 bases fit TRBD1. With V trimmed by 8 bases and J by 2 bases, 14 bases remained unmatched. Germline assignment: CDR1 MDHEN and CDR2 SYDVKM. This CDR3 comprises 16 residues. Here the CDR3 reads CASREDPGTGPYEQYF. CDR3 DNA sequence: TGTGCCAGCCGAGAGGACCCCGGGACAGGCCCCTACGAGCAGTACTTC.

Only a few counts were recorded for this clonotype. The chain combines TRBV7-2 with TRBJ2-5; D gene uncertain. The CDR3 totals 14 residues. V gave up 2 bases and J gave up 2 bases, with 9 bases separating them. Germline V gives CDR1 SGHTA, CDR2 FQGNSA. As DNA, the CDR3 is TGTGCCAGCAGCTTAAACGGAAATCAAGAGACCCAGTACTTC. It translates to CASSLNGNQETQYF.

This chain connects TRBV7-9 to TRBJ2-1; 8 bases align to TRBD2. The CDR3 runs 13 residues. V gave up 8 bases and J gave up 8 bases; unmatched junction bases: 8. CDR1 and CDR2 (germline): SEHNR, FQNEAQ (reference sequence). The CDR3 DNA sequence: TGTGCCAGCCCCAAGCGGGAGTTTGATGAGCAGTTCTTC. Protein product: CASPKREFDEQFF.

The chain combines TRBV6-6 with TRBJ1-1; tentative D call: TRBD1 (5 bases). V lost 5 bases, J lost 1 base, and 17 bases lay in between. Germline V gives CDR1 MNHNY, CDR2 SVGAGI (reference sequence). The CDR3 runs to 16 residues. The CDR3 reads CASSLGVLDPNTEAFF. CDR3 nucleotide sequence: TGTGCCAGCAGTCTGGGGGTATTAGATCCGAACACTGAAGCTTTCTTT.

The chain is built from TRBV25-1 and TRBJ2-5; perhaps TRBD2 as D (6 bases). CDR1 and CDR2 from the germline V gene are MGHDK and SYGVNS. This CDR3 comprises 15 residues. The germline V and J ends were trimmed by 8 bases and 1 base, with 17 bases remaining between them. CDR3 region: CASLSSRGGQETQYF. CDR3 coding DNA: TGTGCCAGCCTATCTAGCCGGGGAGGCCAAGAGACCCAGTACTTC.

V usage is TRBV5-1 and J usage is TRBJ2-1; 10 nucleotides agree with TRBD2. V was clipped by 4 bases and J by 6 bases; unmatched bases: 4. This CDR3 spans 14 amino acids. Germline V gene lookup returns CDR1 SGHRS and CDR2 YFSETQ. CDR3 region: CASSQRTSGNEQFF. The CDR3 coding sequence is TGCGCCAGCAGCCAGCGGACTAGCGGCAATGAGCAGTTCTTC.

Only a few counts were recorded for this clonotype. V and J are TRBV20-1 and TRBJ2-7, with TRBD1 matching 8 bases. The germline V gene has CDR1 DFQATT and CDR2 SNEGSKA (reference sequence). Trimming at V came to 6 bases and at J to 4 bases, leaving 5 bases not matched to a gene. This CDR3 has 12 amino acids. CDR3 amino acids: CSAADRGYEQYF. DNA of the CDR3: TGCAGTGCCGCTGACAGGGGATACGAGCAGTACTTC.

The J gene is TRBJ2-4, the V gene TRBV5-1; D not resolved. The CDR3 is 15 residues long. The V gene lost 2 bases and the J gene lost 2 bases, with 11 bases spanning the gap. Germline-derived CDR1 and CDR2 are SGHRS and YFSETQ. In DNA form, the CDR3 reads TGCGCCAGCAGCTTCACCCAGCAGACCAAAAACATTCAGTACTTC. Translating gives CASSFTQQTKNIQYF.

The J gene is TRBJ2-4, the V gene TRBV12-3 or TRBV12-4; D not certain. V lost 2 bases and J 10 bases, leaving 9 bases between the germline ends. The CDR3 has 12 residues. The chain's CDR3 is CASSLTEQIQYF. CDR3 coding DNA: TGTGCCAGCAGTTTAACGGAACAGATTCAGTACTTC.

The rearrangement uses TRBV6-2 or TRBV6-3 and TRBJ1-4; D uncertain. CDR1 is MNHEY, CDR2 SVGEGT, per germline. V lost 5 bases to trimming and J lost 7 bases, with 14 bases between them. The length of the CDR3 is 14 residues. The CDR3 here is CASSHGSTGEKLFF. Here the CDR3 DNA reads TGTGCCAGCAGTCACGGGTCAACTGGTGAAAAACTGTTTTTT.

This clonotype was detected only a few times. This rearrangement joins TRBV2 to TRBJ1-5; tentatively, D is TRBD1 (6 bases). V was clipped by 9 bases and J by 0 bases, with 12 bases between them. CDR1 is SNHLY, CDR2 FYNNEI, per germline. The CDR3 loop spans 14 amino acids. This CDR3 is CASRTGRSNQPQHF. CDR3 DNA sequence: TGTGCCAGTCGCACAGGGCGTAGCAATCAGCCCCAGCATTTT.

The chain has TRBV12-3 or TRBV12-4 and TRBJ2-5; D remains unclear. CDR3 size: 18 residues. Trimming took 3 bases from V and 3 from J, leaving 23 bases between them. The CDR3 spells CASSLWLHFGGYEETQYF. CDR3 bases: TGTGCCAGCAGTTTGTGGCTACATTTCGGTGGGTATGAAGAGACCCAGTACTTC.

CDR3 in DNA: TGTGCCAGCAGATCGTCCGGGACTAGCACCGGGTCCTACAATGAGCAGTTCTTC. This translates into CASRSSGTSTGSYNEQFF. The chain employs TRBV28 and TRBJ2-1, with 9 bases identical to TRBD2. Germline V gene data show CDR1 as MDHEN and CDR2 as SYDVKM. The CDR3 is made up of 18 amino acids. V gave up 6 bases and J gave up 1 base; unmatched junction bases: 13.

In this sample, this clonotype turned up once. The chain links TRBV5-5 to TRBJ2-4, with TRBD1 matching over 7 bases. The CDR3 consists of 14 residues. The trim removed 4 bases at V and 13 bases at J, leaving 14 bases unmatched. Germline CDR1 is SGHKS and CDR2 is YYEKEE (reference sequence). DNA for the CDR3: TGTGCCAGCAGCGAAAAAACAGGGGTCGGGGAGCAGTACTTC. Translating gives CASSEKTGVGEQYF.

The gene calls are TRBV25-1 and TRBJ2-7, with 16 nucleotides matching TRBD2. Judging by the DNA end, TRBJ2-5 fits better; the J call may be wrong. Germline CDR1 and CDR2: MGHDK and SYGVNS. This CDR3 contains 17 residues. The CDR3 is CASSELGTSGREETQYF. DNA of the CDR3: TGTGCCAGCAGTGAATTGGGGACTAGCGGGAGGGAAGAGACCCAGTACTTC.